This T cell receptor beta chain was retrieved from a study of vaccination and CD4 T cells after COVID-19. Study in general: Median time from COVID diagnosis to post-COVID sampling was roughly 100 days (35 to 161).

Note on this clonotype: No antigen is known for it.

The treatment denotes: roughly nine-day PBMC culture with coronavirus spike peptide pools or control peptides (ViraFEST assay). Pre-COVID-19 pandemic sampling (2011-2018) yielded the unexposed donor's CD4+ T cells. Peptide pool stimulation in ViraFEST expanded antigen-specific T cells, whose TCRs were then sequenced. Germline loops: CDR1 LNHDA, CDR2 SQIVND (reference sequence). This CDR3 has 16 residues. V was trimmed by 5 bases and J by 5 bases, leaving 19 bases between them. Cultured CD4+ T cell DNA was sequenced using the Oncomine TCR Beta short-read assay. TCRdb fed the PCR reads into MiXCR, producing one record per CDR3 protein. Of 4,600 or so distinct CDR3 sequences listed, 58% are singletons.

The chain couples TRBV19 to TRBJ1-5, with D possibly matching TRBD1 (5 bases). The receptor was derived from a human donor in good health. The sample was CD4+ T cells from blood, cultured in vitro. The CDR3 is CASSLGTGRSHQPQHF. The CDR3 DNA is TGTGCCAGTAGTCTCGGGACGGGGAGGTCGCATCAGCCCCAGCATTTT. Filled out from reference TRBV19 and TRBJ1-5, the complete variable domain reads DGGITQSPKYLFRKEGQNVTLSCEQNLNHDAMYWYRQDPGQGLRLIYYSQIVNDFQKGDIAEGYSVSREKKESFPLTVTSAQKNPTAFYLCASSLGTGRSHQPQHFGDGTRLSIL.